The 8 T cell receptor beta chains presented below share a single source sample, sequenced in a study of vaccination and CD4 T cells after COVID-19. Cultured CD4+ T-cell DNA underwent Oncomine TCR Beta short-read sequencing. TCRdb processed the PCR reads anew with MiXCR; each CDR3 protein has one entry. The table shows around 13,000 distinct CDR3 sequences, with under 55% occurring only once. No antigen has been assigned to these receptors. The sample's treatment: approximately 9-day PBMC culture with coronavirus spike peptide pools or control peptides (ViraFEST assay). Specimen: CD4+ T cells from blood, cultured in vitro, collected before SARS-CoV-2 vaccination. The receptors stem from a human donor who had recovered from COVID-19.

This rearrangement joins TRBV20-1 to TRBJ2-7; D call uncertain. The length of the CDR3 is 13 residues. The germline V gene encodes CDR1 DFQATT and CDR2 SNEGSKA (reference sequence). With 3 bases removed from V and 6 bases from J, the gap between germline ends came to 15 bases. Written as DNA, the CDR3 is TGCAGTGCTAGGGGCCAGACACCGGGCGAGCAGTACTTC. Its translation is CSARGQTPGEQYF.

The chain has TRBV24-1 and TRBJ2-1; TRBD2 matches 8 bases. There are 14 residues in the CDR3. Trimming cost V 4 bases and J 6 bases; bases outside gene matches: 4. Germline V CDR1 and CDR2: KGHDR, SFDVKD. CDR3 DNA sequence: TGTGCCACCAGTGAGGGCGGGGGGATCAATGAGCAGTTCTTC. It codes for CATSEGGGINEQFF.

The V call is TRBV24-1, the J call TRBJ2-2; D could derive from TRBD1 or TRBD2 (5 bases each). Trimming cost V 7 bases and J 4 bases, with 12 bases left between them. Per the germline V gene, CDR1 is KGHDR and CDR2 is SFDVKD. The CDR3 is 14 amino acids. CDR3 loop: CATRGTHGTGELFF. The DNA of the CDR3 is TGTGCCACCAGGGGGACCCATGGCACCGGGGAGCTGTTTTTT.

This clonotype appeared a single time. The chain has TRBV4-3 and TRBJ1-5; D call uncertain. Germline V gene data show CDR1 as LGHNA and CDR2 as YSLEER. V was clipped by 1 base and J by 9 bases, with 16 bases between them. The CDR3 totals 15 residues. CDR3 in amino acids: CASSQASDGYWPQHF. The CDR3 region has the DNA TGCGCCAGCAGCCAAGCATCGGACGGGTATTGGCCCCAGCATTTT.

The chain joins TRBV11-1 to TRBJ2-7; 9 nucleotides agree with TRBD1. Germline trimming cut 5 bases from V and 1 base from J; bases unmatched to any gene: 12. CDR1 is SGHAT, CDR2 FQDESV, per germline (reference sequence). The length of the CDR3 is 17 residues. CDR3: CASSLTGTGFPSYEQYF. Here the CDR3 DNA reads TGTGCCAGCAGCCTCACCGGGACAGGGTTTCCTTCCTACGAGCAGTACTTC.

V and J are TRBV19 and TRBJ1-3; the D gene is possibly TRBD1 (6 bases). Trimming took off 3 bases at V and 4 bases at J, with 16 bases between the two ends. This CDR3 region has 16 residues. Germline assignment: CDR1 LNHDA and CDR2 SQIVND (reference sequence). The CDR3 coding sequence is TGTGCCAGTAGTATCCTACAGGGAGCGAGAGGAAACACCATATATTTT. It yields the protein CASSILQGARGNTIYF.

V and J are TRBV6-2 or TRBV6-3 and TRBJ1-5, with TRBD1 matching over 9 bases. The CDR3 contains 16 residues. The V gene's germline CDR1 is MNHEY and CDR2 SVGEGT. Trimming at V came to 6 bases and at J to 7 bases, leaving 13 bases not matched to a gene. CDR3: CASSRPLGQGRQPQHF. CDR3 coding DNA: TGTGCCAGCAGCCGACCTTTGGGACAGGGTCGACAGCCCCAGCATTTT.

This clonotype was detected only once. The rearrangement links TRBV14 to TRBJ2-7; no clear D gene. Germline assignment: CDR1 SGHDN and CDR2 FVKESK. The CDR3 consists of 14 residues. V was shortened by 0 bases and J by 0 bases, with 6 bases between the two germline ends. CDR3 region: CASSQETFSYEQYF. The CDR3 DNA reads TGTGCCAGCAGCCAAGAGACGTTCTCCTACGAGCAGTACTTC.